These 3 T cell receptor beta chains share one sample of origin, sequenced in a study of T cells in localized non-small cell lung cancer. Libraries were prepared by immunoSEQ multiplex PCR; TCRdb keeps only in-frame clonotypes and omits some of them. The sample holds 20,000 to 25,000 clones, roughly nine tenths seen once. The material was PBMCs, obtained before any cancer treatment. The receptors stem from a man between 40 and 69 years old with stage II squamous cell lung carcinoma.

V and J are TRBV28 and TRBJ2-5; 8 nucleotides line up with TRBD2. Germline lookup yields CDR1 MDHEN and CDR2 SYDVKM. The J segment lost 2 bases and the V segment lost 7 bases, leaving 3 bases of the junction unmatched. The CDR3 is made up of 13 amino acids. CDR3 DNA: TGTGCCAGCACCCGGGGGGGGCAAGAGACCCAGTACTTC. It yields the protein CASTRGGQETQYF.

This sequence joins TRBV7-2 and TRBJ1-4, with D hard to call. The CDR3 sequence is 15 residues long. V shed 5 bases and J shed 0 bases, with 10 bases lying between them. CDR1 is SGHTA and CDR2 is FQGNSA in the germline V gene. The CDR3, as DNA: TGTGCCAGCAGCATGTACGCCGCAACTAATGAAAAACTGTTTTTT. Protein product: CASSMYAATNEKLFF.

J is TRBJ2-7 and V is TRBV27; D unresolved. Trimming removed 6 bases at V and 0 bases at J, with 12 bases between. Germline V gene sequence: CDR1 MNHEY, CDR2 SMNVEV (reference sequence). The CDR3 runs to 14 residues. This chain's CDR3 is CASRGNLHSYEQYF. CDR3 nucleotide sequence: TGTGCCAGCAGGGGAAACTTACACTCCTACGAGCAGTACTTC.